The source of this TCR beta chain is a study of shared clonotypes between healthy human individuals. Study-level information: Plates per donor: three CD4 naive, three CD4 memory, two CD8 naive, one CD8 memory.

Source study methods: There were no quality scores in the junction-only immunoSEQ sequences, so filtering differed. Sequencing used immunoSEQ multiplex PCR; TCRdb keeps in-frame clones, though not all of them. The DNA gave D and trimming, while V, J and clone size come from that table. The sample contains 2.5 million or so clones, roughly 92% of which appear only once. This CDR3 region has 15 residues. The V and J ends lost 5 bases and 4 bases, in that order; junction bases with no gene match: 5. Germline V gives CDR1 SEHNR, CDR2 FQNEAQ (reference sequence). There were only Caucasian adults among the donors, and all lived in Nashville, Tennessee. Comments on this clone: Its antigen is unidentified.

Whole-study findings and limits: In contrast to clonotypes shared by all four donors, non-shared clonotypes had lower generation probabilities.

Material for sequencing was naive CD4+ T cells sorted from blood. Subset denoted: CD45RA+ positively selected. The clonotype originates from a man between 18 and 29 years old in good health. The chain employs TRBV7-9 and TRBJ2-2, with 9 bases aligning to TRBD2. The CDR3 reads CASSVSGSGTGELFF. Written as DNA, the CDR3 is TGTGCCAGCAGCGTTAGCGGGAGTGGCACCGGGGAGCTGTTTTTT.